Here is one TCR beta chain with its context. This sample was included in a study of technical replicates of blood from a few donors. Method: immunoSEQ multiplex PCR; TCRdb's copy keeps in-frame clones and lacks some. The sample yields roughly 80,000 clones, around 94% seen once. The CDR3 covers 15 residues. Germline V lookup: CDR1 MRHNA, CDR2 SNTAGT. V lost 0 bases and J 9 bases, leaving 15 bases between the germline ends. This sequence joins TRBV6-4 and TRBJ1-5; a weak D match, TRBD1 (6 bases). The clonotype originates from a human donor in good health. Input material: T cells isolated from PBMCs. DNA of the CDR3: TGTGCCAGCAGTGACTCCCCGACAGGCTTTCGGCCCCAGCATTTT. It codes for CASSDSPTGFRPQHF.